These 32 T cell receptor beta chains were all obtained from the same sample, sequenced in a study of CD8 T cells in ankylosing spondylitis. TCRdb fed the 5' RACE reads into MiXCR, producing one record per CDR3 protein. The repertoire holds roughly 180,000 distinct CDR3 sequences, with 9.5% to 15% as singletons. The specimen sequenced was blood, either unsorted or a sorted T cell fraction (not recorded which). The receptors were sampled from a male donor with ankylosing spondylitis or in good health (not recorded which).

This clonotype has only a few counts. This rearrangement joins TRBV4-2 to TRBJ1-2, with 8 bases that match TRBD1. The germline V gene encodes CDR1 LGHNA and CDR2 YNFKEQ. This CDR3 contains 16 residues. V lost 1 base to trimming and J lost 3 bases; unmatched junction nucleotides: 7. The CDR3 region is CASSQAAGQGDYGYTF. CDR3 nucleotides: TGTGCCAGCAGCCAAGCTGCTGGACAGGGCGACTATGGCTACACCTTC.

This clonotype appeared many times. This sequence joins TRBV3-1 and TRBJ2-2, with D possibly called TRBD1 or TRBD2 (5 bases each). Per the germline V gene, CDR1 is LGHDT and CDR2 is YNNKEL (reference sequence). The CDR3 covers 14 residues. V lost 4 bases to trimming and J lost 6 bases, with 12 bases between them. This CDR3 is CASSPPGHAGELFF. The CDR3 DNA follows: TGTGCCAGCAGCCCCCCGGGGCACGCCGGGGAGCTGTTTTTT.

This clonotype was found many times. The J gene is TRBJ2-3, the V gene TRBV5-1, with 9 bases fitting TRBD2. Germline lookup yields CDR1 SGHRS and CDR2 YFSETQ. The CDR3 sequence is 15 residues long. The ends lost 1 base at V and 5 bases at J; junction bases unmatched: 5. In nucleotides, the CDR3 is TGCGCCAGCAGCTTGCTAGCGGGGAAGAAAGATACGCAGTATTTT. It is translated as CASSLLAGKKDTQYF.

This clonotype was seen more than once but under ten times. This sequence joins TRBV28 and TRBJ1-2, with 10 bases lining up with TRBD1. The CDR3 totals 15 residues. CDR1 and CDR2 (germline): MDHEN, SYDVKM. The ends lost 7 bases at V and 5 bases at J; junction bases unmatched: 10. CDR3 loop: CASTLPGTGVYGYTF. CDR3 DNA: TGTGCCAGCACCTTACCCGGGACAGGGGTTTATGGCTACACCTTC.

The chain combines TRBV7-9 with TRBJ2-1, with D hard to call. Germline V gives CDR1 SEHNR, CDR2 FQNEAQ (reference sequence). This CDR3 is built from 10 residues. Between the trimmed V and J ends, which lost 7 bases and 2 bases, there was a span of 0 bases. The CDR3 protein is CASTYNEQFF. Here the CDR3 DNA reads TGTGCCAGCACCTACAATGAGCAGTTCTTC.

V gene TRBV19 combines with J gene TRBJ2-2; D might be TRBD1 (6 bases). Germline V gene data show CDR1 as LNHDA and CDR2 as SQIVND (reference sequence). CDR3 length: 13 amino acids. Trimming removed 6 bases at V and 3 bases at J, with 8 bases between. The CDR3 bases are TGTGCCAGTAGGCGGACAGACACCGGGGAGCTGTTTTTT. Protein: CASRRTDTGELFF.

This chain uses TRBV20-1 with TRBJ2-7, with 8 bases matching TRBD1. There are 15 residues in the CDR3. With 5 bases clipped from V and 2 bases from J, the junction kept 11 bases outside the gene matches. Germline V gene lookup returns CDR1 DFQATT and CDR2 SNEGSKA (reference sequence). This CDR3 is CSAFHRGSPTYEQYF. In nucleotides, the CDR3 is TGCAGTGCTTTCCACAGGGGGAGTCCTACCTACGAGCAGTACTTC.

This clonotype came up a few times. The chain combines TRBV7-2 with TRBJ2-7, with 13 bases matching TRBD2. CDR3 length equals 16 residues. J lost 5 bases, V lost 5 bases, and 9 bases had no gene match. Germline values: CDR1 SGHTA, CDR2 FQGNSA. CDR3 residues: CASSAGWTSGRHEQYF. CDR3 nucleotides: TGTGCCAGCAGCGCGGGGTGGACTAGCGGGAGACACGAGCAGTACTTC.

This clonotype turned up a few times. This chain connects TRBV6-5 to TRBJ2-2; 8 positions agree with TRBD1. This CDR3 comprises 17 residues. Unmatched junction bases numbered 15, after V lost 5 bases and J lost 7 bases. Germline CDR1 MNHEY, CDR2 SVGAGI. CDR3 protein: CASSNIPGQVIVGELFF. CDR3 coding DNA: TGTGCCAGCAGTAACATACCGGGACAGGTTATCGTCGGGGAGCTGTTTTTT.

The rearrangement joins TRBV20-1 to TRBJ2-7, with D perhaps given as TRBD1 or TRBD2 (5 bases each). Per the germline V gene, CDR1 is DFQATT and CDR2 is SNEGSKA (reference sequence). There are 15 residues in the CDR3. V lost 0 bases to trimming and J lost 7 bases, with 19 bases between them. CDR3 nucleotides: TGCAGTGCTAGAGATTTAGGGGACGGCTATGGGGAGCAGTACTTC. It is translated as CSARDLGDGYGEQYF.

J is TRBJ2-1 and V is TRBV24-1; D might be TRBD1 or TRBD2, each matching 5 bases. Trimming cost V 3 bases and J 4 bases, with 12 bases left between them. The germline V gene has CDR1 KGHDR and CDR2 SFDVKD. The length of the CDR3 is 15 residues. CDR3 bases: TGTGCCACCAGTGATGGCCGGGACCCTTACAATGAGCAGTTCTTC. This translates into CATSDGRDPYNEQFF.

In this sample, this clonotype turned up a few times. At one end, the junction sequence differs from germline, possibly due to a read error. J is TRBJ2-5 and V is TRBV10-3, with 7 bases fitting TRBD2. CDR3 size: 13 residues. Germline loops: CDR1 ENHRY, CDR2 SYGVKD. CDR3 DNA: TGTGTCATCAGCGGGGAGAGCCAAGAGACCCAGTACTTC. Encoded protein: CVISGESQETQYF.

This clonotype was detected ten times or more. The chain combines TRBV9 with TRBJ1-2; the D is unclear. The CDR3 loop spans 12 amino acids. Germline V CDR1 and CDR2: SGDLS, YYNGEE. The V and J ends lost 3 bases and 4 bases respectively, with 7 bases between them. CDR3 in amino acids: CASSANSYGYTF. In nucleotides, the CDR3 is TGTGCCAGCAGCGCCAACAGCTATGGCTACACCTTC.

The V call is TRBV29-1, the J call TRBJ1-1; tentatively, D is TRBD1 (5 bases). CDR1 is SQVTM and CDR2 is ANQGSEA in the germline V gene. Trimming left V 6 bases short and J 7 bases short, with 21 bases between. The CDR3 consists of 14 residues. CDR3 in amino acids: CSVTTREGQGEAFF. DNA for the CDR3: TGCAGCGTCACCACCCGAGAGGGGCAGGGTGAAGCTTTCTTT.

The V and J genes are TRBV7-9 and TRBJ2-3, with D perhaps matching TRBD2 (5 bases). V dropped 5 bases and J dropped 2 bases, with 14 bases sitting between them. This CDR3 spans 15 amino acids. CDR1 is SEHNR and CDR2 is FQNEAQ in the germline V gene (reference sequence). For the CDR3, the DNA is TGTGCCAGCAGCCTATACACGGGATTCACAGATACGCAGTATTTT. As protein: CASSLYTGFTDTQYF. The full variable domain, with the rest looked up from reference TRBV7-9 and TRBJ2-3, is DTGVSQNPRHKITKRGQNVTFRCDPISEHNRLYWYRQTLGQGPEFLTYFQNEAQLEKSRLLSDRFSAERPKGSFSTLEIQRTEQGDSAMYLCASSLYTGFTDTQYFGPGTRLTVL.

The J gene is TRBJ1-1, the V gene TRBV7-8; D not resolved. The CDR3 is 14 amino acids. Trimming took 2 bases from V and 1 from J, leaving 8 bases between them. CDR1 is SGHVS, CDR2 FQNEAQ, per germline. CDR3 sequence (DNA): TGTGCCAGCAGCTTAAGCGCGGGGAACACTGAAGCTTTCTTT. Translation: CASSLSAGNTEAFF. The full variable domain, completed using reference TRBV7-8 and TRBJ1-1, is GAGVSQSPRYKVAKRGQDVALRCDPISGHVSLFWYQQALGQGPEFLTYFQNEAQLDKSGLPSDRFFAERPEGSVSTLKIQRTQQEDSAVYLCASSLSAGNTEAFFGQGTRLTVV.

This clonotype was counted between two and nine times. The rearrangement links TRBV7-9 to TRBJ2-2; D is unresolved. The V end lost 5 bases, the J end lost 3 bases, and 13 bases lay between the germline ends. Germline V gene sequence: CDR1 SEHNR, CDR2 FQNEAQ (reference sequence). CDR3 length: 15 amino acids. The CDR3 is CASSLNLMDTGELFF. The CDR3 DNA reads TGTGCCAGCAGCCTTAATCTCATGGACACCGGGGAGCTGTTTTTT.

This clonotype was observed a few times. This chain joins TRBV6-5 and TRBJ1-1; TRBD1 agrees at 7 bases. V was pared by 8 bases and J by 0 bases, with 6 bases of the junction left unmatched. Germline CDR1 is MNHEY and CDR2 is SVGAGI. The CDR3 contains 14 residues. CDR3: CASSYTGVNTEAFF. CDR3 DNA sequence: TGTGCCAGCTCTTACACAGGGGTGAACACTGAAGCTTTCTTT.

There are many counts of this clonotype. The chain uses TRBV20-1 and TRBJ2-6, with TRBD2 as a possible D gene (5 bases). V was cut by 0 bases and J by 6 bases, with 12 bases left in between. The germline gives CDR1 DFQATT, CDR2 SNEGSKA (reference sequence). This CDR3 is built from 15 residues. Here the CDR3 reads CSAREGGKEANVLTF. CDR3 sequence (DNA): TGCAGTGCTAGAGAAGGAGGTAAAGAGGCCAACGTCCTGACTTTC.

There are a few counts of this clonotype. The chain carries TRBV4-1 and TRBJ2-3, with TRBD2 as a possible D gene (6 bases). V dropped 4 bases and J dropped 6 bases, with 20 bases sitting between them. The CDR3 loop spans 16 amino acids. The germline gives CDR1 MGHRA, CDR2 YSYEKL. CDR3 protein: CASSLPPTGEEDTQYF. CDR3 nucleotides: TGCGCCAGCAGCCTCCCCCCGACTGGGGAGGAGGATACGCAGTATTTT.

This clonotype was found a few times. This chain uses TRBV5-1 with TRBJ2-3; maybe TRBD2 (6 bases). CDR1 SGHRS and CDR2 YFSETQ come from the germline V gene. Trimming removed 2 bases from V and 1 base from J, with 8 bases in between. This CDR3 spans 14 amino acids. In nucleotides, the CDR3 is TGCGCCAGCAGCTTCGGCGGGGGCACAGATACGCAGTATTTT. Residues: CASSFGGGTDTQYF.

The chain links TRBV27 to TRBJ1-2; D is possibly TRBD1 (5 bases). Trimming took off 3 bases at V and 2 bases at J, with 13 bases between the two ends. CDR3 length: 15 residues. Looked up from germline, CDR1 is MNHEY and CDR2 is SMNVEV (reference sequence). CDR3 sequence: CASSFWDGVNYGYTF. As DNA, the CDR3 is TGTGCCAGCAGTTTCTGGGACGGAGTCAACTATGGCTACACCTTC.

This sequence joins TRBV10-3 and TRBJ2-5; 9 bases agree with TRBD1. Germline assignment: CDR1 ENHRY and CDR2 SYGVKD. This CDR3 is built from 16 residues. Germline trimming cut 2 bases from V and 2 bases from J; bases unmatched to any gene: 6. CDR3 amino acids: CAISEGGQGQQETQYF. DNA of the CDR3: TGTGCCATCAGTGAGGGGGGACAGGGACAACAAGAGACCCAGTACTTC.

This clonotype was detected a few times. The chain links TRBV12-3 or TRBV12-4 to TRBJ1-1; a possible D gene is TRBD1 (5 bases). CDR3 length equals 14 residues. Trimming pared 6 bases from V and 5 bases from J, leaving 16 bases between. In DNA form, the CDR3 reads TGTGCCAGCAGCCACGGTGGGGGTCGGACTGAAGCTTTCTTT. This codes for CASSHGGGRTEAFF.

This clonotype was detected only a few times. V gene TRBV12-3 or TRBV12-4 combines with J gene TRBJ2-7; 7 bases agree with TRBD1. The CDR3 length is 13 residues. Losses at the gene ends were 6 bases for V and 5 bases for J; bases not matched to a gene: 7. CDR3 bases: TGTGCCAGCAGCCGGACGACAGGGCACGAGCAGTACTTC. Protein product: CASSRTTGHEQYF.

This chain links TRBV6-5 with TRBJ2-5, with 10 bases identical to TRBD2. The germline gives CDR1 MNHEY, CDR2 SVGAGI. V gave up 5 bases and J gave up 0 bases; unmatched junction bases: 3. The CDR3 length is 15 residues. CDR3 in amino acids: CASSLLAGYQETQYF. The CDR3, as DNA: TGTGCCAGCAGTCTACTAGCGGGGTACCAAGAGACCCAGTACTTC.

The chain has TRBV20-1 and TRBJ2-7; a possible D gene is TRBD1 (6 bases). Per germline, CDR1 DFQATT and CDR2 SNEGSKA (reference sequence). Trimming left V 6 bases short and J 1 base short, with 13 bases between. This CDR3 is built from 13 residues. The CDR3 bases are TGCAGTGCAGGGGGACGTAAGTCCTACGAGCAGTACTTC. Translated, it gives CSAGGRKSYEQYF.

The chain combines TRBV30 with TRBJ2-7; D not resolved. Trimming removed 4 bases from V and 5 bases from J, with 12 bases in between. Germline V gene lookup returns CDR1 GTSNPN and CDR2 SVGIG (reference sequence). The CDR3 spans 12 residues. This chain's CDR3 is CAWKRQSDEQYF. CDR3 DNA sequence: TGTGCCTGGAAGCGACAAAGCGACGAGCAGTACTTC.

This sequence joins TRBV19 and TRBJ2-6, with TRBD1 as a possible D gene (5 bases). CDR1 is LNHDA, CDR2 SQIVND, per germline (reference sequence). The CDR3 totals 16 residues. V shed 3 bases and J shed 0 bases, with 9 bases lying between them. Here the CDR3 reads CASSIGAFSGANVLTF. The CDR3 DNA is TGTGCCAGTAGTATTGGGGCGTTCTCTGGGGCCAACGTCCTGACTTTC.

CDR3 bases: TGCGCCAGCAGCCAAGATAGGACTAGCGGGAACCCCGGGGCGTTCTTC. Translated: CASSQDRTSGNPGAFF. This sequence joins TRBV4-1 and TRBJ2-1; TRBD2 agrees at 12 bases. Losses at the gene ends were 0 bases for V and 15 bases for J; bases not matched to a gene: 12. In germline, CDR1 is MGHRA, CDR2 YSYEKL. CDR3 length: 16 amino acids.

This clonotype was seen at least ten times. V gene TRBV12-3 or TRBV12-4 combines with J gene TRBJ2-7, with unresolved D. V was trimmed by 1 base and J by 2 bases, leaving 9 bases between them. CDR3 length: 14 residues. The CDR3 loop reads CASSLGPPPYEQYF. The CDR3 DNA follows: TGTGCCAGCAGTTTAGGGCCGCCCCCCTACGAGCAGTACTTC.

The table lists this clonotype with a count of one. This rearrangement joins TRBV20-1 to TRBJ2-7, with TRBD1 matching 10 bases. CDR1 DFQATT and CDR2 SNEGSKA come from the germline V gene (reference sequence). The CDR3 is 14 amino acids. The J segment lost 4 bases and the V segment lost 6 bases, leaving 9 bases of the junction unmatched. CDR3 in amino acids: CSAIDRGRGYEQYF. As DNA, the CDR3 is TGCAGTGCGATTGACAGGGGGCGAGGATACGAGCAGTACTTC.